What follows describes a single T cell receptor beta chain. Its antigen is unidentified. This entry belongs to a study of Ad26.COV2.S vaccination and SARS-CoV-2 variants. Study findings and constraints: Possibly, TCR breadth and depth analyses underestimated total T cell responses.

The table came from immunoSEQ multiplex PCR; TCRdb's copy has only in-frame clones and leaves some out. Here the sample spans a few hundred thousand clones, around nine tenths being singletons. Treatment here: over 15 received Ad26.COV2.S at low or high dose, single or two shots; about five received placebo; per-sample allocation not given. The samples were gathered on day 63 after the first injection of vaccine or placebo. Vaccine was an Ad26 vector expressing Wuhan-strain SARS-CoV-2 spike. The V end lost 3 bases, the J end lost 0 bases, and 10 bases lay between the germline ends. CDR1 and CDR2 from the germline V gene are LNHDA and SQIVND (reference sequence). This CDR3 contains 15 residues.

The rearrangement uses TRBV19 and TRBJ2-3; TRBD1 or TRBD2 may be the D gene (6 bases each). Source: peripheral blood, taken in a trial of Ad26.COV2.S vaccine versus placebo. The sequence derives from a person aged 18-65 years who received the Ad26.COV2.S COVID-19 vaccine or a placebo. For the CDR3, the DNA is TGTGCCAGTAGTATGGGGGGCAGGAGCACAGATACGCAGTATTTT. Its protein is CASSMGGRSTDTQYF.